This TCR beta chain was recorded in a study of T cell responses to AZD1222 COVID-19 vaccine. Study-wide results and caveats: After two AZD1222 doses, spike-specific TCR breadth and depth rose versus day 0. Seropositivity was recorded at baseline in only six AZD1222 recipients.

The CDR3 is made up of 13 amino acids. Per the germline V gene, CDR1 is LNHDA and CDR2 is SQIVND (reference sequence). Trimming stripped 6 bases from V and 7 bases from J, with 15 bases between. Sequencing used immunoSEQ multiplex PCR; TCRdb keeps in-frame clones, though not all of them. The data hold 90,000 to 120,000 clones, with around 90% observed a single time. With respect to this clone: No antigen is known for it.

The chain couples TRBV19 to TRBJ1-1, with D perhaps matching TRBD1 (5 bases). This material consisted of peripheral blood, taken 28 days after the second AZD1222 dose. The TCR was taken from an adult who received the AZD1222 COVID-19 vaccine. The CDR3 region is CASRGTASSEAFF. The CDR3 nucleotides are TGTGCCAGTAGGGGGACGGCATCGAGTGAAGCTTTCTTT.